This TCR beta chain was sequenced during a study of spatial heterogeneity in lung cancer. Study-level background: Compared with alpha-chain sequences, beta-chain sequences were consistently detected in greater numbers.

Each molecule of TCR cDNA was tagged with one unique molecular identifier. In TCRdb, the 5' RACE reads were re-called with MiXCR into one record per CDR3 protein. The sample includes about 12,000 distinct CDR3 sequences, 15% to 20% of them seen just once. Time point denoted: sample taken at primary tumor resection. Frozen PBMC, nontumor lung or tumor provided whole RNA, which was sequenced unsorted. Study-wide points: The appearance of ubiquitous expanded tumor TCRs in blood was greater at resection than follow-up.

This clonotype was seen ten or more times. Its antigen is as yet unknown. With V trimmed by 6 bases and J by 4 bases, 9 bases remained unmatched. CDR3 size: 14 residues. CDR1 is SGHAT, CDR2 FQNNGV, per germline. This sample comprised PBMCs, obtained at surgery. V is TRBV11-2 and J is TRBJ2-7; 7 positions agree with TRBD2. This clonotype was sampled from a male donor with early-stage non-small cell lung cancer. In DNA, the CDR3 is TGTGCCAGCAGTAAACCGGGACTACCTTACGAGCAGTACTTC. The encoded protein is CASSKPGLPYEQYF.